The text below deals with one T cell receptor beta chain. Its antigen is currently unknown. Naive CD8+ T cells carried a CD45RO-CCR7+CD27+CD95- phenotype. CDR3 length: 15 residues. Germline CDR1 and CDR2: LNHDA and SQIVND (reference sequence). 5' RACE that incorporated UMI labels was used to prepare the TRB cDNA libraries. TCRdb reanalyzed the 5' RACE reads and collapses them to one entry per CDR3 protein, without DNA. This sample's table has around 8,000 distinct CDR3 sequences. The sample originates from a study of CXCR3-negative and CXCR3-positive naive CD8 T cells. Study-wide results and limits: Memory CD8+ T cell repertoires were far less diverse than both naive subsets.

The sequenced sample was naive CXCR3- CD8+ T cells from blood. Subset in this sample: CD45RO-CCR7+CD27+CD95- naive CD8+ T cells lacking CXCR3 (TNR3-). V is TRBV19 and J is TRBJ2-4; TCRdb names TRBD2, which stays unverified in the absence of DNA. This receptor was identified in a human donor in good health. Some clones in this sample may be carry-over from other donors' samples. The CDR3 loop is CASSTPSSGENIQYF. Complete variable domain (other parts from reference TRBV19 and TRBJ2-4): DGGITQSPKYLFRKEGQNVTLSCEQNLNHDAMYWYRQDPGQGLRLIYYSQIVNDFQKGDIAEGYSVSREKKESFPLTVTSAQKNPTAFYLCASSTPSSGENIQYFGAGTRLSVL.